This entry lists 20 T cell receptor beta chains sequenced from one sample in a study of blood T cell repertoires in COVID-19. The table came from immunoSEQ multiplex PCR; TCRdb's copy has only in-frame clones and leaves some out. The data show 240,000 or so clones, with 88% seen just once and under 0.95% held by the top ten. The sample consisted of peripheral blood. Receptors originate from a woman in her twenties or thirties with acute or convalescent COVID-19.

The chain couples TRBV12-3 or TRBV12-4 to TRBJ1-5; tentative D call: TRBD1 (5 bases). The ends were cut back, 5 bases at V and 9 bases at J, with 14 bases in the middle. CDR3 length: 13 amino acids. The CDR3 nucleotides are TGTGCCAGCAGTCAGAGGACATTGGGGCCCCAGCATTTT. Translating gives CASSQRTLGPQHF.

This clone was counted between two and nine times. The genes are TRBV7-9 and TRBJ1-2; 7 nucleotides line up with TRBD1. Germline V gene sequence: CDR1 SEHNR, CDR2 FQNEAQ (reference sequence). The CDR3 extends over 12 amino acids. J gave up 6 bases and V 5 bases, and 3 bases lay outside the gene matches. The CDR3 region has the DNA TGTGCCAGCAGCAAACAGGGGAATGGCTACACCTTC. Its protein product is CASSKQGNGYTF.

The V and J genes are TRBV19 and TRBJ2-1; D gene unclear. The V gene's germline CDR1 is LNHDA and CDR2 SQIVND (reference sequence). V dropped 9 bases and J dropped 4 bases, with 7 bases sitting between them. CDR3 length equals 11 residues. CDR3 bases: TGTGCCAGCTCGTATTACAATGAGCAGTTCTTC. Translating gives CASSYYNEQFF. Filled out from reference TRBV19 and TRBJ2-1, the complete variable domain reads DGGITQSPKYLFRKEGQNVTLSCEQNLNHDAMYWYRQDPGQGLRLIYYSQIVNDFQKGDIAEGYSVSREKKESFPLTVTSAQKNPTAFYLCASSYYNEQFFGPGTRLTVL.

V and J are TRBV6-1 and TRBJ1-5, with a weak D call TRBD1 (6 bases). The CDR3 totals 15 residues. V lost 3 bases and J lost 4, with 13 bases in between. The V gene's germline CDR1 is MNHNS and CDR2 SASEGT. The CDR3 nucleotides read TGTGCCAGCAGTGATAGGGGGGGCCAGAATCAGCCCCAGCATTTT. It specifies CASSDRGGQNQPQHF.

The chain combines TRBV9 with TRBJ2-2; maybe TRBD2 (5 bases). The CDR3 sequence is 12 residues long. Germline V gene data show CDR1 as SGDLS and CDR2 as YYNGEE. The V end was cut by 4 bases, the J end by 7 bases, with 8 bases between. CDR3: CASSLTSGELFF. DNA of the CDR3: TGTGCCAGCAGCCTCACTAGCGGGGAGCTGTTTTTT.

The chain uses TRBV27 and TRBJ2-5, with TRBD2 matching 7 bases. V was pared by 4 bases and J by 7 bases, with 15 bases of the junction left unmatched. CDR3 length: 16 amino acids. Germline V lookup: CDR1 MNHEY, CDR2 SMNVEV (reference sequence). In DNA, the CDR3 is TGTGCCAGCAGTTATACTAGCGTAGCCACCCAGGGGACCCAGTACTTC. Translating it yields CASSYTSVATQGTQYF.

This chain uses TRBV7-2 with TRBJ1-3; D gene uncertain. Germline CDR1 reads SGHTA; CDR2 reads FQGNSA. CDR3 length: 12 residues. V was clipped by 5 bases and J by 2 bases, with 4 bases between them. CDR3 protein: CASSQTGNTIYF. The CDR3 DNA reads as TGTGCCAGCAGCCAGACTGGAAACACCATATATTTT.

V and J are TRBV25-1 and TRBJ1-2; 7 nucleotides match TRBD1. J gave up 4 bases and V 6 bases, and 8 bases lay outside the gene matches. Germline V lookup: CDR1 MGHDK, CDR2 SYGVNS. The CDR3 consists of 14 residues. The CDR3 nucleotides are TGTGCCAGCAGAGTGACAGGGTCGGGCTATGGCTACACCTTC. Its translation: CASRVTGSGYGYTF.

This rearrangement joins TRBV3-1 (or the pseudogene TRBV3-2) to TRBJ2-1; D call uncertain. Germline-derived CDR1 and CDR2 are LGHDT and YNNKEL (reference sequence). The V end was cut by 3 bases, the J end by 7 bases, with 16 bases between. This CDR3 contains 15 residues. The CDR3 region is CASSHMRPARNEQFF. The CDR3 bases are TGTGCCAGCAGCCACATGAGGCCGGCCCGTAATGAGCAGTTCTTC.

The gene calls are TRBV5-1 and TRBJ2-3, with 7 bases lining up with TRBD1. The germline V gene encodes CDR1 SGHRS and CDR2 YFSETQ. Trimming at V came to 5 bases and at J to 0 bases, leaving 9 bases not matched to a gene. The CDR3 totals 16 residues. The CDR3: CASSSARQGSTDTQYF. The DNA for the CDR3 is TGCGCCAGCAGTTCCGCCCGACAGGGTAGCACAGATACGCAGTATTTT.

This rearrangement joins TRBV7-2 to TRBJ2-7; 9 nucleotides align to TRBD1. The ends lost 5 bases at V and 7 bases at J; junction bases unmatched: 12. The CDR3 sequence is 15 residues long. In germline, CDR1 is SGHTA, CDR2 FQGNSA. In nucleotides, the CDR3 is TGTGCCAGCAGCCCCAGGACAGGGGCCCTTTGGGAGCAGTACTTC. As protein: CASSPRTGALWEQYF.

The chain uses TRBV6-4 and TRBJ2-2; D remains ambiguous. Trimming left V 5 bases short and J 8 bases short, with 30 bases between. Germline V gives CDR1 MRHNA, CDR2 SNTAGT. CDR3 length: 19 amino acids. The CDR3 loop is CASSTGDCVPVPQVGELFF. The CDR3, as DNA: TGTGCCAGCAGTACCGGAGACTGCGTTCCGGTCCCCCAAGTTGGGGAGCTGTTTTTT.

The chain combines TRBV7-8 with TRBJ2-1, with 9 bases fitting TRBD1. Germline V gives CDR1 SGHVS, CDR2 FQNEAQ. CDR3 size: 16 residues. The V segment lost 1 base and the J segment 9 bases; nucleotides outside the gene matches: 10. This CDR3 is CASSLDPGTGYVEQFF. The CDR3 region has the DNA TGTGCCAGCAGCTTAGATCCCGGGACAGGGTATGTTGAGCAGTTCTTC.

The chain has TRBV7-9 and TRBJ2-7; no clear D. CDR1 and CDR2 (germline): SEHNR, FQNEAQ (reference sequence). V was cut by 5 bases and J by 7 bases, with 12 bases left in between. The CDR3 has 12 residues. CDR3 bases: TGTGCCAGCAGCGATCCTCCGAGTGAGCAGTACTTC. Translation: CASSDPPSEQYF.

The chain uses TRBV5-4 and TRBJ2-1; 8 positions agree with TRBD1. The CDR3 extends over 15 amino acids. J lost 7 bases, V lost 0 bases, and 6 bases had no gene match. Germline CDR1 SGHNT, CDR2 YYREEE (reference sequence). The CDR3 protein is CASSLAGQAGNEQFF. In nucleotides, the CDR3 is TGTGCCAGCAGCTTGGCGGGACAGGCCGGGAATGAGCAGTTCTTC.

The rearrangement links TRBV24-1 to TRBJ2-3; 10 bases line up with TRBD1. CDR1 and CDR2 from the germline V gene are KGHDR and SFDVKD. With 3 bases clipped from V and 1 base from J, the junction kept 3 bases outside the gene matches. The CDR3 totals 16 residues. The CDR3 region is CATSDPGTGGTDTQYF. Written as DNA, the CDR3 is TGTGCCACCAGTGATCCCGGGACAGGGGGCACAGATACGCAGTATTTT.

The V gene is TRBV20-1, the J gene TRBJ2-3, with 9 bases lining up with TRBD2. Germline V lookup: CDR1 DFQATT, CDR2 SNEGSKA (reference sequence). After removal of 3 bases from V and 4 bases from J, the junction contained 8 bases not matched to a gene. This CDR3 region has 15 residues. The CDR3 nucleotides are TGCAGTGCTAGTCGTAGCGGGAGTTTTGCAGATACGCAGTATTTT. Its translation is CSASRSGSFADTQYF.

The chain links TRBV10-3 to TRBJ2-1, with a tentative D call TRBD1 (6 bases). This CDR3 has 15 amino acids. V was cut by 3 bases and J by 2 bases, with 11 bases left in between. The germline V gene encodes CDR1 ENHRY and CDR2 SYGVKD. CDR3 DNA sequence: TGTGCCATCAGTGATGGCCAGGGGCCCTACAATGAGCAGTTCTTC. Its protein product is CAISDGQGPYNEQFF.

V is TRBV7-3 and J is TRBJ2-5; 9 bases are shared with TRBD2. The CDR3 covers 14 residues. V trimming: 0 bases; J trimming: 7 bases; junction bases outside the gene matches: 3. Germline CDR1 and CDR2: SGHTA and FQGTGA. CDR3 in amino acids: CASSLTSGGGTQYF. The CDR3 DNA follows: TGTGCCAGCAGCTTAACTAGCGGGGGAGGGACCCAGTACTTC. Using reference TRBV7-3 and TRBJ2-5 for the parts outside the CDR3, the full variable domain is GAGVSQTPSNKVTEKGKYVELRCDPISGHTALYWYRQSLGQGPEFLIYFQGTGAADDSGLPNDRFFAVRPEGSVSTLKIQRTERGDSAVYLCASSLTSGGGTQYFGPGTRLLVL.

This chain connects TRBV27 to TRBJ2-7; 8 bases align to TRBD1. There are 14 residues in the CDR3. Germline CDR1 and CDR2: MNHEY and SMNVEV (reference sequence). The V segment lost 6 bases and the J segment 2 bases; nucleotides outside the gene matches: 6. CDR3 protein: CASRPDRAAYEQYF. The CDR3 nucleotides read TGTGCCAGCAGACCGGACAGGGCGGCCTACGAGCAGTACTTC.